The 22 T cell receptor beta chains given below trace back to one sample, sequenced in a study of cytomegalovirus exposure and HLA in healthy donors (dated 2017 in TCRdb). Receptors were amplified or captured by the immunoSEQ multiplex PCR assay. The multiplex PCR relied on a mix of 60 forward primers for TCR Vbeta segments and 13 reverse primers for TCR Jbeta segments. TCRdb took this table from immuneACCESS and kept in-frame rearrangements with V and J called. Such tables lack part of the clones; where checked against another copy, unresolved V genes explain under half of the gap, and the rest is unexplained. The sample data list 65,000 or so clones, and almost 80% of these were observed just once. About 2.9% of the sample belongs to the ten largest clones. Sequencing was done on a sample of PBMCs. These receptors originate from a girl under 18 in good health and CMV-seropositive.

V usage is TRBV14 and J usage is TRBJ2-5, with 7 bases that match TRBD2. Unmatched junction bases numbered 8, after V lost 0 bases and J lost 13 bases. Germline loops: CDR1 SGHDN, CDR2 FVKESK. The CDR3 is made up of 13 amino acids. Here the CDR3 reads CASSQEVRDYTYF. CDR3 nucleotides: TGTGCCAGCAGCCAAGAAGTTCGGGACTACACGTACTTC. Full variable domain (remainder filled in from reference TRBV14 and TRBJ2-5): EAGVTQFPSHSVIEKGQTVTLRCDPISGHDNLYWYRRVMGKEIKFLLHFVKESKQDESGMPNNRFLAERTGGTYSTLKVQPAELEDSGVYFCASSQEVRDYTYFGPGTRLLVL.

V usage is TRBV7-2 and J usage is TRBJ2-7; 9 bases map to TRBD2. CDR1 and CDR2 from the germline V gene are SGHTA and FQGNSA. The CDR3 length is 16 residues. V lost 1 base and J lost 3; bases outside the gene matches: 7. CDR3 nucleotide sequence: TGTGCCAGCAGCTTAGATAGCCTAGCGGGATACTACGAGCAGTACTTC. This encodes CASSLDSLAGYYEQYF.

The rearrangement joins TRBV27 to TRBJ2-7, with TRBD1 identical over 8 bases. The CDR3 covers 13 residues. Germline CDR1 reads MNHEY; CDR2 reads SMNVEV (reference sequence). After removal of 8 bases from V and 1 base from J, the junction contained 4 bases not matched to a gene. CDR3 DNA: TGTGCCAGCCAGGACAGGGAATCCTACGAGCAGTACTTC. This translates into CASQDRESYEQYF.

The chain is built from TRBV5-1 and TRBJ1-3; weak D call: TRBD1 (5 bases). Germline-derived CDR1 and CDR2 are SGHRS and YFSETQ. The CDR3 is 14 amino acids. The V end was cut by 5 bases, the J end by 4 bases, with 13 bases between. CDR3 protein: CASRPGTTGNTIYF. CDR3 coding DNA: TGCGCCAGCAGACCCGGGACTACGGGAAACACCATATATTTT.

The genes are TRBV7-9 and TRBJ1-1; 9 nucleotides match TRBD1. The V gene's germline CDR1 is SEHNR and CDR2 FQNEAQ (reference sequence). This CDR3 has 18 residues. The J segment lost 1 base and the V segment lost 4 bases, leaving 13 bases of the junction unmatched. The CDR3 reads CASSWAKGQGRTNTEAFF. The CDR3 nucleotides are TGTGCCAGCAGCTGGGCCAAGGGACAGGGTAGGACGAACACTGAAGCTTTCTTT.

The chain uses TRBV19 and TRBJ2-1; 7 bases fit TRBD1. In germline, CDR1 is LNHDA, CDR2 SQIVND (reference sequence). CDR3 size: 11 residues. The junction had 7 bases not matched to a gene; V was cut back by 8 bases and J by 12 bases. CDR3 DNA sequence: TGTGCCAGTCAACAGGGGTTGGGGCAGTTCTTC. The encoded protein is CASQQGLGQFF.

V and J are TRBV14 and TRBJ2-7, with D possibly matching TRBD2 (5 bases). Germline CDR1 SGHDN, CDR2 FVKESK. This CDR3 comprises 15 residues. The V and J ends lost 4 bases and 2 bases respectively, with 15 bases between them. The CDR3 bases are TGTGCCAGCAGCCCCCTCCGGGAAAGCCCCTACGAGCAGTACTTC. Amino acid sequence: CASSPLRESPYEQYF.

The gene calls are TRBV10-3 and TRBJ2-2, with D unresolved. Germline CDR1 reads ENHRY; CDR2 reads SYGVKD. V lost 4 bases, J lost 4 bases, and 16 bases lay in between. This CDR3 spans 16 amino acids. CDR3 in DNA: TGTGCCATCAGTGTGGGCAGCCCCTCGAGCACCGGGGAGCTGTTTTTT. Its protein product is CAISVGSPSSTGELFF.

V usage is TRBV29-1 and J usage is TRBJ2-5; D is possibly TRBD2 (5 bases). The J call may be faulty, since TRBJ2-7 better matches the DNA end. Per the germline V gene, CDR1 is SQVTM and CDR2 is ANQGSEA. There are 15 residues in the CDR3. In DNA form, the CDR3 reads TGCAGCGTTGGTTTCGGAGGAAGGGTGGTCTACGAGCAGTACTTC. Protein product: CSVGFGGRVVYEQYF.

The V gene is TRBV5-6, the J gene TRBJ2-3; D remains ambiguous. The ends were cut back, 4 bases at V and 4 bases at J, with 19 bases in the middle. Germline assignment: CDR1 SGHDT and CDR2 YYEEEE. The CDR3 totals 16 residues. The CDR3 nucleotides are TGTGCCAGCAGCCGACGTGGTCCGGGTCTCCCAGATACGCAGTATTTT. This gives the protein CASSRRGPGLPDTQYF.

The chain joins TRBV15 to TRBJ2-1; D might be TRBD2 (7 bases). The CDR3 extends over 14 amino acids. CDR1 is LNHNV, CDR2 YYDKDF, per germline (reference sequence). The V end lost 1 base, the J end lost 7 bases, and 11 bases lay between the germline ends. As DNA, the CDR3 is TGTGCCACCAGCAGAGGGACAGCGGGGAATGAGCAGTTCTTC. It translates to CATSRGTAGNEQFF.

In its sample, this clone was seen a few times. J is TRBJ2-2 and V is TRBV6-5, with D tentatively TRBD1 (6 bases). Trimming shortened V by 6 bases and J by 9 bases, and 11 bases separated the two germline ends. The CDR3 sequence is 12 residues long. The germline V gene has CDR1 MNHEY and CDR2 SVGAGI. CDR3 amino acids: CASSQGSRELFF. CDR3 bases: TGTGCCAGCAGCCAGGGGAGTAGGGAGCTGTTTTTT.

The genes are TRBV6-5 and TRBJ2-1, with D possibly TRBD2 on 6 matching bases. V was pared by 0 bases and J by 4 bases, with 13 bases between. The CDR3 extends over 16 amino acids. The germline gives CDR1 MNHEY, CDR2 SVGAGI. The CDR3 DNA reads TGTGCCAGCAGTTACTCGTCGGGGGAGTGGTACAATGAGCAGTTCTTC. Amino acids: CASSYSSGEWYNEQFF.

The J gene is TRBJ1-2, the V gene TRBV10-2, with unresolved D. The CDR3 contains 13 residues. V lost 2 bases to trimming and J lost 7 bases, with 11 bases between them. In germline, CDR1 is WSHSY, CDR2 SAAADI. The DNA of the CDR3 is TGCGCCAGCAGTGAGACGGGAGTAGCTGGCTACACCTTC. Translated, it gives CASSETGVAGYTF.

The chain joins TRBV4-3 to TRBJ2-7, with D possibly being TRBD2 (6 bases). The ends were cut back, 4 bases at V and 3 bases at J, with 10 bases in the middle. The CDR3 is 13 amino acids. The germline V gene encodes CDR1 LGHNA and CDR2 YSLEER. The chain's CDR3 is CASSPGLHYEQYF. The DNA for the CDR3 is TGCGCCAGCAGCCCGGGACTTCACTACGAGCAGTACTTC.

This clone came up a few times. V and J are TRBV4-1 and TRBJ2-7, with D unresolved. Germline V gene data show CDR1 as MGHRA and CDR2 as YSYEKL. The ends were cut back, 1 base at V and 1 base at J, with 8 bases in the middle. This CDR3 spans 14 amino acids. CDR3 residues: CASSQGFGSYEQYF. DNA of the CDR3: TGCGCCAGCAGCCAAGGGTTCGGTTCCTACGAGCAGTACTTC.

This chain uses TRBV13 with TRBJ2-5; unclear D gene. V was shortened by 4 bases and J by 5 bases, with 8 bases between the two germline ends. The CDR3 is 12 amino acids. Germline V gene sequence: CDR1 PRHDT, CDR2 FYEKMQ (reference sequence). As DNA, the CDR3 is TGTGCCAGCAGCTCCACCCGGGAGACCCAGTACTTC. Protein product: CASSSTRETQYF.

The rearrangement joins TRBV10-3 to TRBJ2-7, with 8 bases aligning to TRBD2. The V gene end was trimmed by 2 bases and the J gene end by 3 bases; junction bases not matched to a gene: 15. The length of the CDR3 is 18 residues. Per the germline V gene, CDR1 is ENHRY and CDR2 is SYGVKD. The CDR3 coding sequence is TGTGCCATCAGTGAGAGGTATAAGTCGGCGGGAGGTGACTACGAGCAGTACTTC. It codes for CAISERYKSAGGDYEQYF.

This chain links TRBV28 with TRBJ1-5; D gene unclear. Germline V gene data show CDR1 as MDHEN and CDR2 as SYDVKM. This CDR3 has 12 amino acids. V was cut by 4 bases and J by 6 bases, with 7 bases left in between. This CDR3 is CASSSRVQPQHF. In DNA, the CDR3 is TGTGCCAGCAGTTCCCGTGTTCAGCCCCAGCATTTT.

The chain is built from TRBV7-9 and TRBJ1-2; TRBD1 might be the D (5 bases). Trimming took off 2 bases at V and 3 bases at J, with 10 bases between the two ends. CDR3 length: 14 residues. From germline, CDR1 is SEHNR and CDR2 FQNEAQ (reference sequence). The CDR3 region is CASSLPREHYGYTF. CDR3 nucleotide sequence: TGTGCCAGCAGCTTACCCAGGGAACACTATGGCTACACCTTC.

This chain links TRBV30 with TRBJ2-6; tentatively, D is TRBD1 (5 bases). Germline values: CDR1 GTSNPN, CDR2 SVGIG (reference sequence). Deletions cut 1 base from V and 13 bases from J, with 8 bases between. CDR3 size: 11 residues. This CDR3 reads CAWSARQVLTF. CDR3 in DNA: TGTGCCTGGAGTGCCAGACAGGTCCTGACTTTC.

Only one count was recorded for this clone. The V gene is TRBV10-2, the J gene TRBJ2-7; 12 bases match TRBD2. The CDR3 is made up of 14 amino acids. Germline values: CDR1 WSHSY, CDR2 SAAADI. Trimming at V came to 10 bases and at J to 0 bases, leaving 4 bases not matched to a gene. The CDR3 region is CATLAGGISYEQYF. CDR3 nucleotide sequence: TGCGCCACCCTAGCGGGAGGGATCTCCTACGAGCAGTACTTC.